What follows is one TCR beta chain and its context. As yet, its antigen is unknown. Germline CDR1 is LNHDA and CDR2 is SQIVND (reference sequence). This CDR3 contains 13 residues. V dropped 3 bases and J dropped 8 bases, with 13 bases sitting between them. The primer mix had 60 Vbeta and 13 Jbeta primers. Sequencing used immunoSEQ multiplex PCR; TCRdb keeps in-frame clones, though not all of them. This sample has nearly 110,000 clones, with roughly four fifths found just once. This specimen comes from a study of cytomegalovirus exposure and HLA in healthy donors. For the study at large: Some 85 million unique TCRs, all from HLA-typed donors, were included in an early release of the data. Study results and caveats: Among CMV-associated TCR beta chains, most appeared HLA-restricted in a later analysis. Some 17,000 TCR beta sequences were associated with HLA alleles at 0.05 false discovery rate in a later analysis.

The sample was PBMCs. This chain connects TRBV19 to TRBJ1-2; D might be TRBD1 (6 bases). This TCR came from a man aged 60 to 69 in good health and CMV-seronegative. CDR3 in DNA: TGTGCCAGTAGTATTAGACAGGACCTAGGCTACACCTTC. Amino acid sequence: CASSIRQDLGYTF.